This T cell receptor beta chain was recorded in a study of blood T cell repertoires in COVID-19. Study as a whole: Sites across the United States, Italy and Spain contributed samples from acute and convalescent COVID-19. PBMCs, B-cell-depleted T cells, or T cells were the source of the cDNA or gDNA that made up the material.

V shed 5 bases, J shed 8 bases, and the junction held 5 bases outside the gene matches. Germline CDR1 reads LNHNV; CDR2 reads YYDKDF (reference sequence). This CDR3 contains 14 residues. Methods used by the authors: Amplification of reference gene primers provided the estimated nucleated cell counts. Clones were read by immunoSEQ multiplex PCR, and TCRdb kept only the in-frame ones, dropping some. Clone size and the V and J calls come from that table; the DNA yielded D and trimming. The data hold 63,000 or so clones, with approximately 90% observed a single time. The chain carries TRBV15 and TRBJ1-6; TRBD1 matches at 8 bases. This TCR derives from a man between 65 and 80 years old with active COVID-19. The sequenced sample was peripheral blood. The CDR3: CATSRDRTDSPLHF. CDR3 nucleotides: TGTGCCACCAGCCGGGACAGGACGGATTCACCCCTCCACTTT.